The sequence of this T cell receptor beta chain was determined in a study of cytomegalovirus exposure and HLA in healthy donors. Germline CDR1 and CDR2: LGHNA and YSLEER. CDR3 size: 15 residues. V lost 1 base to trimming and J lost 0 bases, with 7 bases between them. PCR involved 60 Vbeta and 13 Jbeta primers. TCRdb's table, derived via immunoSEQ multiplex PCR, lists solely in-frame clones and lacks some. The profile shows about 160,000 clones, 70% to 80% of them singletons. The chain combines TRBV4-3 with TRBJ1-5; D not certain. This sequence was found in a man aged 45 to 65 in good health and CMV-seropositive. The sequencing sample was made of PBMCs. DNA for the CDR3: TGCGCCAGCAGCCAAGCAGTGAATAGCAATCAGCCCCAGCATTTT. Protein: CASSQAVNSNQPQHF.